This T cell receptor beta chain was sequenced for a study of early T cells in non-severe SARS-CoV-2 infection. This clonotype was recorded a few times. The antigen is undetermined. V lost 3 bases, J lost 0 bases, and 8 bases lay in between. The CDR3 is made up of 15 amino acids. Germline lookup yields CDR1 LNHNV and CDR2 YYDKDF (reference sequence). Study findings and constraints: Anti-spike CD8 responses were favored in VDJdb matching, and private and CD4 specificities were missed.

The TCR library protocol was used to attach unique molecular identifiers. These identifiers were attached to individual cDNA molecules. Via MiXCR, TCRdb re-called the 5' RACE reads, giving one row per CDR3 protein. This table has fewer than 70,000 distinct CDR3 sequences, around 13% appearing once. V usage is TRBV15 and J usage is TRBJ2-2; perhaps TRBD2 as D (6 bases). Sequenced input: whole blood. The sequence was obtained from an adult who was a healthcare worker with PCR-confirmed SARS-CoV-2 infection or an uninfected control (not recorded which). The CDR3 bases are TGTGCCACCAGCAGCCGGGGGACGAACACCGGGGAGCTGTTTTTT. Translation: CATSSRGTNTGELFF.